One and the same sample provided the 18 T cell receptor beta chains below, sequenced in a study of shared clonotypes between healthy human individuals (TCRdb year 2020). CD8 naive samples were CD45RO-negative cells positively selected for CCR7, giving a CD45RA+CCR7+ population that excluded TemRA cells. Library preparation used the immunoSEQ multiplex PCR assay. TCRdb limited this immuneACCESS table to in-frame rearrangements with V and J called. A share of clones is missing; checked studies link under half to unresolved V genes, and the rest is unexplained. Present in this sample are 450,000 to 700,000 clones, around 95% of which were seen just once. The leading ten clones occupy 0.11% of the sample. The source material was naive CD8+ T cells sorted from blood. In the paper's terms, the cell subset or site label means: CD45RA+CCR7+. The source of these receptors is a young woman in good health.

The chain employs TRBV18 and TRBJ2-3; 7 bases match TRBD2. The germline V gene encodes CDR1 KGHSH and CDR2 LQKENI. V trimming: 4 bases; J trimming: 0 bases; junction bases outside the gene matches: 7. This CDR3 comprises 16 residues. This CDR3 reads CASSRKLATSTDTQYF. Here the CDR3 DNA reads TGTGCCAGCTCACGGAAACTAGCGACTAGCACAGATACGCAGTATTTT.

The chain links TRBV7-7 to TRBJ2-7; D remains ambiguous. This CDR3 contains 14 residues. Germline-derived CDR1 and CDR2 are SSHAT and FNYEAQ (reference sequence). Trimming took off 1 base at V and 1 base at J, with 8 bases between the two ends. CDR3 DNA: TGTGCCAGCAGCTTAGGCTTAGGGTCCTACGAGCAGTACTTC. It is translated as CASSLGLGSYEQYF.

This chain connects TRBV9 to TRBJ1-1; D gene ambiguous. Trimming removed 0 bases at V and 4 bases at J, with 7 bases between. From germline, CDR1 is SGDLS and CDR2 YYNGEE. The CDR3 loop spans 13 amino acids. CDR3 amino acids: CASSVGDSTEAFF. The DNA of the CDR3 is TGTGCCAGCAGCGTAGGGGATTCCACTGAAGCTTTCTTT.

V usage is TRBV13 and J usage is TRBJ2-1; tentatively, D is TRBD1 or TRBD2 (5 bases each). Trimming removed 5 bases at V and 0 bases at J, with 14 bases between. The germline CDR1 and CDR2 sequences are PRHDT and FYEKMQ (reference sequence). CDR3 length: 16 residues. The CDR3 coding sequence is TGTGCCAGCAGCCTGGGACGGGCGAGCTCCTACAATGAGCAGTTCTTC. The encoded protein is CASSLGRASSYNEQFF.

The CDR3, as DNA: TGTGCCAGCGGGATAGGGACTGAAGCTTTCTTT. It specifies CASGIGTEAFF. The rearrangement uses TRBV5-6 and TRBJ1-1; D ambiguous. CDR3 length: 11 residues. The V end was cut by 7 bases, the J end by 5 bases, with 9 bases between. The germline V gene encodes CDR1 SGHDT and CDR2 YYEEEE. Supplemented by reference TRBV5-6 and TRBJ1-1, the full variable domain reads DAGVTQSPTHLIKTRGQQVTLRCSPKSGHDTVSWYQQALGQGPQFIFQYYEEEERQRGNFPDRFSGHQFPNYSSELNVNALLLGDSALYLCASGIGTEAFFGQGTRLTVV.

The V gene is TRBV28, the J gene TRBJ2-5; D possibly corresponds to TRBD2 (5 bases). The CDR3 is 19 residues long. The germline V gene has CDR1 MDHEN and CDR2 SYDVKM. The germline V and J ends were trimmed by 5 bases and 3 bases, with 28 bases remaining between them. Here the CDR3 reads CASSPPLVIDPAGEETQYF. CDR3 DNA sequence: TGTGCCAGCAGTCCCCCGCTGGTGATAGATCCGGCGGGTGAAGAGACCCAGTACTTC.

The chain is built from TRBV6-5 and TRBJ2-7; no clear D gene. The CDR3 is 12 residues long. Germline V lookup: CDR1 MNHEY, CDR2 SVGAGI. Trimming took off 10 bases at V and 2 bases at J, with 12 bases between the two ends. This CDR3 reads CATSRSPYEQYF. The CDR3 coding sequence is TGTGCCACCTCCCGGAGCCCCTACGAGCAGTACTTC.

This rearrangement joins TRBV14 to TRBJ2-2; D is uncertain. Trimming shortened V by 4 bases and J by 0 bases, and 12 bases separated the two germline ends. Germline V gene sequence: CDR1 SGHDN, CDR2 FVKESK. The CDR3 length is 16 residues. CDR3 sequence (DNA): TGTGCCAGCAGCCCCAGCCGGCTACCGAACACCGGGGAGCTGTTTTTT. This codes for CASSPSRLPNTGELFF.

The chain carries TRBV4-1 and TRBJ1-4; weak D call: TRBD1 (5 bases). There are 14 residues in the CDR3. Germline CDR1 and CDR2: MGHRA and YSYEKL. The ends were cut back, 4 bases at V and 6 bases at J, with 12 bases in the middle. CDR3 region: CASSRGTADEKLFF. CDR3 nucleotide sequence: TGCGCCAGCAGCCGGGGGACGGCGGATGAAAAACTGTTTTTT.

The chain uses TRBV13 and TRBJ1-1, with 9 positions matching TRBD1. V lost 3 bases to trimming and J lost 1 base; unmatched junction nucleotides: 9. The CDR3 covers 17 residues. In germline, CDR1 is PRHDT, CDR2 FYEKMQ (reference sequence). The CDR3 sequence: CASSFTGGGLKNTEAFF. CDR3 bases: TGTGCCAGCAGCTTCACAGGGGGCGGTCTGAAGAACACTGAAGCTTTCTTT.

Here the CDR3 DNA reads TGTGCCAGCAGTCCCCGGACTAGCGGGAGTTTTGAGCAGTACTTC. Its protein is CASSPRTSGSFEQYF. The chain couples TRBV28 to TRBJ2-7, with 13 bases aligning to TRBD2. V shed 5 bases, J shed 7 bases, and the junction held 8 bases outside the gene matches. Germline CDR1 MDHEN, CDR2 SYDVKM. The length of the CDR3 is 15 residues.

In this sample, this clone turned up once. V gene TRBV7-9 combines with J gene TRBJ1-2; D uncertain. Germline CDR1 is SEHNR and CDR2 is FQNEAQ (reference sequence). The CDR3 runs to 15 residues. Trimming shortened V by 1 base and J by 0 bases, and 9 bases separated the two germline ends. CDR3 DNA: TGTGCCAGCAGCTTAGGTGAGGCCGCTAACTATGGCTACACCTTC. Its protein product is CASSLGEAANYGYTF.

This rearrangement joins TRBV6-5 to TRBJ2-6; D not certain. The ends were cut back, 2 bases at V and 2 bases at J, with 10 bases in the middle. Germline V CDR1 and CDR2: MNHEY, SVGAGI. This CDR3 spans 16 amino acids. DNA of the CDR3: TGTGCCAGCAGTTACGACCCGAGCCCTGGGGCCAACGTCCTGACTTTC. This translates into CASSYDPSPGANVLTF.

This clone was seen a single time. The V and J genes are TRBV7-9 and TRBJ2-5; D possibly corresponds to TRBD2 (6 bases). There are 14 residues in the CDR3. The germline CDR1 and CDR2 sequences are SEHNR and FQNEAQ (reference sequence). Trimming left V 4 bases short and J 5 bases short, with 14 bases between. The DNA of the CDR3 is TGTGCCAGCAGCTCCCCCTGGGGAGGCGAGACCCAGTACTTC. It translates to CASSSPWGGETQYF. Looking up the rest from reference TRBV7-9 and TRBJ2-5 gives the full variable domain: DTGVSQNPRHKITKRGQNVTFRCDPISEHNRLYWYRQTLGQGPEFLTYFQNEAQLEKSRLLSDRFSAERPKGSFSTLEIQRTEQGDSAMYLCASSSPWGGETQYFGPGTRLLVL.

The chain couples TRBV6-4 to TRBJ1-5; no firm D call. The germline V and J ends were trimmed by 7 bases and 0 bases, with 16 bases remaining between them. Germline loops: CDR1 MRHNA, CDR2 SNTAGT. The CDR3 sequence is 16 residues long. Here the CDR3 reads CASTPPKADSNQPQHF. The DNA for the CDR3 is TGTGCCAGCACCCCCCCGAAGGCCGATAGCAATCAGCCCCAGCATTTT.

The rearrangement uses TRBV27 and TRBJ2-6; 10 nucleotides agree with TRBD2. Germline V gives CDR1 MNHEY, CDR2 SMNVEV (reference sequence). CDR3 size: 18 residues. Trimming cost V 3 bases and J 0 bases; bases outside gene matches: 5. CDR3 nucleotide sequence: TGTGCCAGCAGTTTGCTAGCGGGAGCCCCCTCTGGGGCCAACGTCCTGACTTTC. Translating it yields CASSLLAGAPSGANVLTF.

The chain uses TRBV28 and TRBJ2-5, with 8 bases identical to TRBD1. The CDR3 is 14 amino acids. The germline V gene encodes CDR1 MDHEN and CDR2 SYDVKM. V shed 5 bases and J 5 bases; nucleotides not matched to a gene: 7. In nucleotides, the CDR3 is TGTGCCAGCAGTGGACAGGGTTTCTCGGAGACCCAGTACTTC. Its translation is CASSGQGFSETQYF.

The chain employs TRBV23-1 and TRBJ2-7, with D uncertain. TRBV23-1 is designated an ORF whose function remains uncertain. Trimming cost V 7 bases and J 5 bases, with 21 bases left between them. The CDR3 length is 15 residues. CDR3 residues: CASTNPVTFPHEQYF. CDR3 nucleotides: TGCGCCAGCACAAATCCGGTGACCTTTCCCCACGAGCAGTACTTC.